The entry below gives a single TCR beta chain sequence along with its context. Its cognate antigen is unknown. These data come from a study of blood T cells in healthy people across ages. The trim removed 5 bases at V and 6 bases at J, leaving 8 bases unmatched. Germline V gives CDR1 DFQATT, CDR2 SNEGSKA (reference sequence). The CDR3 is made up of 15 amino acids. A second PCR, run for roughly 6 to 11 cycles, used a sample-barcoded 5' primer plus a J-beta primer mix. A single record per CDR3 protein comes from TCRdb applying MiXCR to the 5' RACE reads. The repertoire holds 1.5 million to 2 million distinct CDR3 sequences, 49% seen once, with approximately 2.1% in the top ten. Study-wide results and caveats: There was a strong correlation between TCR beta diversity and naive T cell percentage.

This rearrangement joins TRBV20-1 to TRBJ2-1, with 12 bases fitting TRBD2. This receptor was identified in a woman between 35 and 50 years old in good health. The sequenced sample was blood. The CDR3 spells CSAGTLAGGFNEQFF. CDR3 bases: TGCAGTGCTGGGACCCTAGCGGGGGGGTTCAATGAGCAGTTCTTC.